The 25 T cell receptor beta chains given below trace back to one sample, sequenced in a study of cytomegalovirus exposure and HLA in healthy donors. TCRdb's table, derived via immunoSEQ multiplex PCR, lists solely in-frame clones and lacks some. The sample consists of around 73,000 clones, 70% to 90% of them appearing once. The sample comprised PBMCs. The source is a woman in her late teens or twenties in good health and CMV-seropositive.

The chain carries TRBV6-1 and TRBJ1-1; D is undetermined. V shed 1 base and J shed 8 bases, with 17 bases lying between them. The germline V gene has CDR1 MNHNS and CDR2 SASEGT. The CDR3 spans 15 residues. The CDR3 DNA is TGTGCCAGCAGTGAAGACAGTTTCGGCCCCCCCGAAGCTTTCTTT. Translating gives CASSEDSFGPPEAFF.

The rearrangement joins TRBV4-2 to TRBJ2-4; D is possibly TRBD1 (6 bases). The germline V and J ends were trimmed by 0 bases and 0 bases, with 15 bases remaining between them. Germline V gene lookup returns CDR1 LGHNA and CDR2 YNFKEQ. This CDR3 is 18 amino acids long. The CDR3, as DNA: TGTGCCAGCAGCCAAGATTTTGGGACACTTCTAGCCAAAAACATTCAGTACTTC. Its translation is CASSQDFGTLLAKNIQYF.

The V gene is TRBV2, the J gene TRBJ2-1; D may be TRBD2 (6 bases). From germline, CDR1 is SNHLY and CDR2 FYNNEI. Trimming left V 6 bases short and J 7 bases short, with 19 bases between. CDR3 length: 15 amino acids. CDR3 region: CASRGRLESWNEQFF. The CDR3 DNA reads TGTGCCAGCAGGGGCAGACTAGAGTCGTGGAATGAGCAGTTCTTC. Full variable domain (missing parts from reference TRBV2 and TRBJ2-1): EPEVTQTPSHQVTQMGQEVILRCVPISNHLYFYWYRQILGQKVEFLVSFYNNEISEKSEIFDDQFSVERPDGSNFTLKIRSTKLEDSAMYFCASRGRLESWNEQFFGPGTRLTVL.

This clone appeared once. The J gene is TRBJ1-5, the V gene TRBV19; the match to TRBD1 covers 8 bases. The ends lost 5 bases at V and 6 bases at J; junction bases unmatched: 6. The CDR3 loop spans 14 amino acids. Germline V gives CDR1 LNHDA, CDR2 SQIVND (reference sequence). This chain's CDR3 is CASSLRTGSQPQHF. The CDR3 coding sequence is TGTGCCAGTAGTTTAAGGACAGGGTCTCAGCCCCAGCATTTT.

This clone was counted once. The CDR3 bases are TGTGCCAGCAGTTACTCGCCCCCGAGCTCCTACAATGAGCAGTTCTTC. It is translated as CASSYSPPSSYNEQFF. The chain employs TRBV6-6 and TRBJ2-1; no clear D. V shed 0 bases and J shed 0 bases, with 9 bases lying between them. CDR1 is MNHNY, CDR2 SVGAGI, per germline (reference sequence). The CDR3 spans 16 residues.

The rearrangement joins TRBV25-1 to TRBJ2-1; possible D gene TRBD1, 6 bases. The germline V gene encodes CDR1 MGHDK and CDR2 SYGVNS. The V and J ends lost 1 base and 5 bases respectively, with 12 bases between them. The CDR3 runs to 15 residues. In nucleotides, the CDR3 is TGTGCCAGCAGTGAATTGGACGGGACAAACAATGAGCAGTTCTTC. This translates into CASSELDGTNNEQFF. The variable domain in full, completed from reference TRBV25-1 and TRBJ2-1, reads EADIYQTPRYLVIGTGKKITLECSQTMGHDKMYWYQQDPGMELHLIHYSYGVNSTEKGDLSSESTVSRIRTEHFPLTLESARPSHTSQYLCASSELDGTNNEQFFGPGTRLTVL.

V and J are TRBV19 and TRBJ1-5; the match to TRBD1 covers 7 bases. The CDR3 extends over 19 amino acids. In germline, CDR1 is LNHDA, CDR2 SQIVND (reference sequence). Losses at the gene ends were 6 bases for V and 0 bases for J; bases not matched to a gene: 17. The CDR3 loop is CASSHLGQTVPLSNQPQHF. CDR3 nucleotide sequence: TGTGCCAGTAGCCATCTGGGACAGACAGTTCCCCTTAGCAATCAGCCCCAGCATTTT.

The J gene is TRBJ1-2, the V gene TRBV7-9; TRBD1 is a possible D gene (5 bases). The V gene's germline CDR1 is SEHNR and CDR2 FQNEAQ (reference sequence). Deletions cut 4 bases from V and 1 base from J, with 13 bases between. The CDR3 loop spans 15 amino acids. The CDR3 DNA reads TGTGCCAGCAGCTCAGGACACGCCATTAACTATGGCTACACCTTC. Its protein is CASSSGHAINYGYTF. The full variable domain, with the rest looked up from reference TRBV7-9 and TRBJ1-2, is DTGVSQNPRHKITKRGQNVTFRCDPISEHNRLYWYRQTLGQGPEFLTYFQNEAQLEKSRLLSDRFSAERPKGSFSTLEIQRTEQGDSAMYLCASSSGHAINYGYTFGSGTRLTVV.

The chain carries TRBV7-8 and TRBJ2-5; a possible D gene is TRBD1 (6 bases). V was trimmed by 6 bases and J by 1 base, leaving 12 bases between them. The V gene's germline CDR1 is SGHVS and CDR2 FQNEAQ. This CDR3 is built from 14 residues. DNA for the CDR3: TGTGCCAGCAGGCCTGGACAGTTCCAAGAGACCCAGTACTTC. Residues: CASRPGQFQETQYF.

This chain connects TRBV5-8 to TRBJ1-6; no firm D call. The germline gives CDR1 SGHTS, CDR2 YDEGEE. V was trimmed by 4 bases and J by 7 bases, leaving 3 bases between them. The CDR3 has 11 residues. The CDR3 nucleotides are TGTGCCAGCAGCCTCAATTCACCCCTCCACTTT. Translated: CASSLNSPLHF. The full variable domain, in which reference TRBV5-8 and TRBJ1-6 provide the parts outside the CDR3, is EAGVTQSPTHLIKTRGQQATLRCSPISGHTSVYWYQQALGLGLQFLLWYDEGEERNRGNFPPRFSGRQFPNYSSELNVNALELEDSALYLCASSLNSPLHFGNGTRLTVT.

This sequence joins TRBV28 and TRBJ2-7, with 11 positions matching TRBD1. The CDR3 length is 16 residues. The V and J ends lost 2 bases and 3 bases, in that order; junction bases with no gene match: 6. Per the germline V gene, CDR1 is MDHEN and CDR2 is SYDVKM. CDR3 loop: CASSLAGTGGNYEQYF. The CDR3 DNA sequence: TGTGCCAGCAGTTTAGCCGGGACAGGGGGGAACTACGAGCAGTACTTC.

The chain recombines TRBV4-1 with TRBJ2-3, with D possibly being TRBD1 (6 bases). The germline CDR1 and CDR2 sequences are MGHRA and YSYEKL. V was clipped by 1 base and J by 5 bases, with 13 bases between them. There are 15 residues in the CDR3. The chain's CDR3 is CASSQAREQGDTQYF. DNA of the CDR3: TGCGCCAGCAGCCAAGCTCGGGAACAGGGAGATACGCAGTATTTT.

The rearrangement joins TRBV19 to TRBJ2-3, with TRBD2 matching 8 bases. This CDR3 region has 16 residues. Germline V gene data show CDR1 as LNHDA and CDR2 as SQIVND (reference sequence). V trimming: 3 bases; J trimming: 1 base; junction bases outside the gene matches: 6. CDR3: CASSILTSGGTDTQYF. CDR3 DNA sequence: TGTGCCAGTAGTATCTTAACTAGCGGAGGCACAGATACGCAGTATTTT.

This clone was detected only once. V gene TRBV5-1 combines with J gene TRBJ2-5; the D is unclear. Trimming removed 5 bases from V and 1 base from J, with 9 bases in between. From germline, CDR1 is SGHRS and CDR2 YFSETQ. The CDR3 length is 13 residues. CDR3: CASRMWSQETQYF. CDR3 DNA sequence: TGCGCCAGCAGGATGTGGAGCCAAGAGACCCAGTACTTC.

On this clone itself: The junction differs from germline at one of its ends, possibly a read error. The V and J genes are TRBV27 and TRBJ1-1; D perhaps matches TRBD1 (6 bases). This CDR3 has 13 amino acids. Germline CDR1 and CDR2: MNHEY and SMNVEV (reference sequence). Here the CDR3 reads CASSRTALTQAFF. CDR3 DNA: TGTGCCAGCAGCCGGACAGCGCTCACTCAAGCTTTCTTT.

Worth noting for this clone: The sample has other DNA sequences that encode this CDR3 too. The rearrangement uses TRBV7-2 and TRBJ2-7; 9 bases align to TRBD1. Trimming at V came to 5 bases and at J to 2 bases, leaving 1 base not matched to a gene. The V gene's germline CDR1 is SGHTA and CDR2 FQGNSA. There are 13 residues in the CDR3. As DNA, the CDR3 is TGTGCCAGCAGCCGGGACAGGGCCTACGAGCAGTACTTC. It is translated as CASSRDRAYEQYF.

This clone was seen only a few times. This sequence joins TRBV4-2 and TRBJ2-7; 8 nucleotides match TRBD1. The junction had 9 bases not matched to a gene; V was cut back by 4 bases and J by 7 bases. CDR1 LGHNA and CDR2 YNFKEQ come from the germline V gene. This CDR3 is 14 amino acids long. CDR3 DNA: TGTGCCAGCAGCCCCTCAGGGGGCTCATGGGAGCAGTACTTC. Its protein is CASSPSGGSWEQYF.

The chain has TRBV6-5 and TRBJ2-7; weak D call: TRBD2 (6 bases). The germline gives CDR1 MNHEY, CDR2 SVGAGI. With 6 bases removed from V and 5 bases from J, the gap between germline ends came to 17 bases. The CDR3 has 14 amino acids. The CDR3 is CASRPRTRLDEQYF. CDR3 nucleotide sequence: TGTGCCAGCAGGCCCAGGACCCGACTAGACGAGCAGTACTTC.

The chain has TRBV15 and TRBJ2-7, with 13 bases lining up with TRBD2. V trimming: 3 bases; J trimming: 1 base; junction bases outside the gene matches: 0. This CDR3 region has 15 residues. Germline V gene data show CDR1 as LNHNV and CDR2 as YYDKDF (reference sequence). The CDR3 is CATSRGLAGSYEQYF. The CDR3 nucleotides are TGTGCCACCAGCAGGGGACTAGCGGGGTCCTACGAGCAGTACTTC. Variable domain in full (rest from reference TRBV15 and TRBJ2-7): DAMVIQNPRYQVTQFGKPVTLSCSQTLNHNVMYWYQQKSSQAPKLLFHYYDKDFNNEADTPDNFQSRRPNTSFCFLDIRSPGLGDTAMYLCATSRGLAGSYEQYFGPGTRLTVT.

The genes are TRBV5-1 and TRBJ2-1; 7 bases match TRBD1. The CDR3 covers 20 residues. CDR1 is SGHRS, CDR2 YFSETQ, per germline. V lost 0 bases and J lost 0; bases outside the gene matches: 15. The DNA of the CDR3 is TGCGCCAGCAGCTTGGTTCCGGGACAGACACCGAAGAGCTCCTACAATGAGCAGTTCTTC. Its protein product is CASSLVPGQTPKSSYNEQFF.

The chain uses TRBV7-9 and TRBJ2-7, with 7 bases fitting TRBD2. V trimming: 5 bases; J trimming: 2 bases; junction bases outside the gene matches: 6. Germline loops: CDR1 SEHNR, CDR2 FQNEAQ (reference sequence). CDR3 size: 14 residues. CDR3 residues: CASSHRDYPYEQYF. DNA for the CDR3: TGTGCCAGCAGCCACCGGGACTACCCCTACGAGCAGTACTTC.

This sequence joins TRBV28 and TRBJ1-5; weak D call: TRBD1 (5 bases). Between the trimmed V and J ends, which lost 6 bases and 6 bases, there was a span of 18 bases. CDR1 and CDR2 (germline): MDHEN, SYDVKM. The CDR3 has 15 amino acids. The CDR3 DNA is TGTGCCAGCAGAGACCCCAGCAGGGCAACTCAGCCCCAGCATTTT. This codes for CASRDPSRATQPQHF.

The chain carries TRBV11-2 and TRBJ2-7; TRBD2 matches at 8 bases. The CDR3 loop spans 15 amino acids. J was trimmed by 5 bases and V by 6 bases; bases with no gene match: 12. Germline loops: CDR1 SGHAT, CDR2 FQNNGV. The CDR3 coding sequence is TGTGCCAGCAGTACTAGCGGATACCATACAGACGAGCAGTACTTC. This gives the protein CASSTSGYHTDEQYF.

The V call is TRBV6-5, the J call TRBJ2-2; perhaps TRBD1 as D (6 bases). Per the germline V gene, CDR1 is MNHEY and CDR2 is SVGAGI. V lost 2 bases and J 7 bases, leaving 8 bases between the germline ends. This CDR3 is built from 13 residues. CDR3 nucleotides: TGTGCCAGCAGTTACAAGGGGGTCGGGGAGCTGTTTTTT. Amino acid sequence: CASSYKGVGELFF.

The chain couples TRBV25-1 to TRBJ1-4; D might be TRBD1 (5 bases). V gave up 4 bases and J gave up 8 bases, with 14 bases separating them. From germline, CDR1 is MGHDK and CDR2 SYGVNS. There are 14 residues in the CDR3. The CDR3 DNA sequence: TGTGCCAGCAGTGGACCGACAGTGGGCGAAAAACTGTTTTTT. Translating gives CASSGPTVGEKLFF. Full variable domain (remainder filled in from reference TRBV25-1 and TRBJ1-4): EADIYQTPRYLVIGTGKKITLECSQTMGHDKMYWYQQDPGMELHLIHYSYGVNSTEKGDLSSESTVSRIRTEHFPLTLESARPSHTSQYLCASSGPTVGEKLFFGSGTQLSVL.